Listed below are T cell receptor beta chains from one sample, sequenced in a study of CD8 T cells in ankylosing spondylitis. TCRdb processed the 5' RACE reads anew with MiXCR; each CDR3 protein has one entry. The sample lists 200,000 to 300,000 distinct CDR3 sequences, about 10% occurring once. The sample was blood, either unsorted or a sorted T cell fraction (not recorded which). These receptors came from a male donor with ankylosing spondylitis or in good health (not recorded which). CDR3s include the opening cysteine and the closing phenylalanine or tryptophan.

V gene	J gene	CDR3 protein
TRBV6-1	TRBJ1-5	CASGQGNGNQPQHF
TRBV4-2	TRBJ2-2	CASSRLAGNTGELFF
TRBV20-1	TRBJ1-6	CSARGALNSPLHF
TRBV7-9	TRBJ2-2	CASSLTRASADWELFF
TRBV20-1	TRBJ1-1	CSAQQGRNTEAFF
TRBV27	TRBJ2-4	CASSSGGLRNIQYF
TRBV2	TRBJ1-2	CASRKGTDYGYTF
TRBV11-3	TRBJ2-3	CASSPGTRDTQYF
TRBV20-1	TRBJ2-3	CSAQAPRTGAETDTQYF
TRBV7-9	TRBJ2-7	CASRLRWRFPYEQYF
TRBV20-1	TRBJ2-7	CSAIRESSYEQYF
TRBV5-1	TRBJ1-1	CASSLMGVWNTEAFF
TRBV5-1	TRBJ2-1	CASSPGDRNNEQFF
TRBV7-2	TRBJ2-2	CASRSTGPSPGELFF
TRBV7-2	TRBJ2-4	CASSSFRGWSAKNIQYF
TRBV29-1	TRBJ1-2	CSVRGTDESSYGYTF
TRBV7-2	TRBJ2-1	CASSEKRGLSYNEQFF
TRBV30	TRBJ1-1	CAWGQGATEAFF
TRBV2	TRBJ2-1	CASSDPAEKSPFF
TRBV18	TRBJ2-7	CASSPPVGPRFHEQYF
TRBV24-1	TRBJ2-1	CATSDRGLAGEQEQFF
TRBV7-9	TRBJ2-7	CASSLLQNEQYF
TRBV2	TRBJ2-1	CASSVGLEPNEQFF
TRBV11-1	TRBJ2-1	CASSQHGQGVQTGGRHNEQFF
TRBV12-3/TRBV12-4	TRBJ2-7	CASSDRGRSSYEQYF
TRBV10-3	TRBJ1-4	CAISESDGNNEKLFF
TRBV3-1	TRBJ1-5	CASSQGRVNQPQHF